The 23 T cell receptor beta chains below come from one sample, sequenced in a study of T cell repertoires in cytomegalovirus infection. One entry per CDR3 protein results from TCRdb running MiXCR on the reads. Of about 330,000 distinct CDR3 sequences in the sample, about 35% were seen once. No antigen is known for these receptors. The sequenced sample was cultured PBMCs, obtained from culture after CMV antigen stimulation. These receptor sequences come from a human donor in good health (CMV status not recorded). Some clones in this sample may be carry-over from other donors' samples.

This chain joins TRBV7-8 and TRBJ1-5; D gene uncertain. Trimming stripped 6 bases from V and 3 bases from J, with 9 bases between. The CDR3 is made up of 13 amino acids. From germline, CDR1 is SGHVS and CDR2 FQNEAQ. CDR3 amino acids: CASRIRINQPQHF. As DNA, the CDR3 is TGTGCCAGCAGAATCCGGATCAATCAGCCCCAGCATTTT.

This clonotype was detected ten times or more. The chain has TRBV12-3 or TRBV12-4 and TRBJ2-1; TRBD2 matches at 8 bases. The CDR3 has 15 amino acids. The J segment lost 7 bases and the V segment lost 6 bases, leaving 11 bases of the junction unmatched. The CDR3 loop is CASSSGTRAWNEQFF. In nucleotides, the CDR3 is TGTGCCAGCAGCTCCGGGACTAGGGCCTGGAATGAGCAGTTCTTC.

This clonotype has at least ten counts. The V call is TRBV7-2, the J call TRBJ1-1; D call uncertain. Trimming stripped 5 bases from V and 7 bases from J, with 14 bases between. The CDR3 extends over 13 amino acids. Germline V CDR1 and CDR2: SGHTA, FQGNSA. This CDR3 is CASSPRGADEAFF. In DNA, the CDR3 is TGTGCCAGCAGCCCTCGGGGAGCTGATGAAGCTTTCTTT.

In this sample, this clonotype turned up many times. This chain uses TRBV2 with TRBJ2-1; 7 nucleotides agree with TRBD1. Germline V CDR1 and CDR2: SNHLY, FYNNEI. The CDR3 is 13 amino acids. V lost 6 bases, J lost 6 bases, and 5 bases stayed unmatched. This CDR3 reads CASSSTGFNEQFF. The CDR3 nucleotides read TGTGCCAGCAGCTCGACAGGGTTCAATGAGCAGTTCTTC.

This clonotype was seen many times. The chain couples TRBV7-2 to TRBJ2-7; tentatively, D is TRBD2 (5 bases). The CDR3 covers 15 residues. V lost 2 bases, J lost 0 bases, and 11 bases lay in between. CDR1 and CDR2 from the germline V gene are SGHTA and FQGNSA. The CDR3 bases are TGTGCCAGCAGCTTACCCCCGGGGAGCTCCTACGAGCAGTACTTC. The encoded protein is CASSLPPGSSYEQYF.

The rearrangement joins TRBV4-3 to TRBJ2-1, with TRBD2 matching 11 bases. The CDR3 runs 16 residues. Trimming removed 4 bases from V and 9 bases from J; junction bases left unmatched: 11. Germline CDR1 LGHNA, CDR2 YSLEER. This CDR3 reads CASSRQTSGSFGEQFF. CDR3 DNA: TGCGCCAGCAGCCGACAAACTAGCGGGAGTTTCGGTGAGCAGTTCTTC.

This clonotype has just a few counts. V gene TRBV20-1 combines with J gene TRBJ1-1; the D is unclear. Germline assignment: CDR1 DFQATT and CDR2 SNEGSKA (reference sequence). The CDR3 consists of 14 residues. Deletions cut 0 bases from V and 1 base from J, with 9 bases between. CDR3 loop: CSARDRLWNTEAFF. CDR3 DNA sequence: TGCAGTGCTAGAGATCGGTTATGGAACACTGAAGCTTTCTTT.

This clonotype was picked up many times. This chain connects TRBV7-2 to TRBJ2-1, with 9 bases lining up with TRBD1. The germline V gene has CDR1 SGHTA and CDR2 FQGNSA. This CDR3 region has 14 residues. V trimming: 1 base; J trimming: 8 bases; junction bases outside the gene matches: 3. The CDR3 spells CASSLGQGGHEQFF. CDR3 in DNA: TGTGCCAGCAGCTTAGGACAGGGGGGCCATGAGCAGTTCTTC.

This clonotype appeared once. The chain carries TRBV24-1 and TRBJ2-1, with 11 bases that match TRBD2. This CDR3 region has 14 residues. Germline V gives CDR1 KGHDR, CDR2 SFDVKD. After removal of 9 bases from V and 2 bases from J, the junction contained 2 bases not matched to a gene. This CDR3 reads CATGLAGTYNEQFF. The CDR3 region has the DNA TGTGCCACCGGACTAGCGGGTACCTACAATGAGCAGTTCTTC.

Here the CDR3 reads CASSEYGIRDTEAFF. CDR3 sequence (DNA): TGTGCCAGCAGTGAATATGGCATCCGGGACACTGAAGCTTTCTTT. This chain links TRBV2 with TRBJ1-1; D is ambiguous. The germline CDR1 and CDR2 sequences are SNHLY and FYNNEI. The CDR3 has 15 amino acids. Between the trimmed V and J ends, which lost 2 bases and 3 bases, there was a span of 13 bases.

The sample holds a few counts of this clonotype. V is TRBV28 and J is TRBJ2-7, with D unclear. Per germline, CDR1 MDHEN and CDR2 SYDVKM. There are 13 residues in the CDR3. The V gene lost 4 bases and the J gene lost 6 bases, with 13 bases spanning the gap. The CDR3 nucleotides read TGTGCCAGCAGTTCCCTAGACCCATTCGAGCAGTACTTC. Translation gives CASSSLDPFEQYF.

This clonotype occurred many times. The V gene is TRBV7-2, the J gene TRBJ2-1; tentative D call: TRBD1 (6 bases). Trimming pared 6 bases from V and 8 bases from J, leaving 17 bases between. Germline V gene data show CDR1 as SGHTA and CDR2 as FQGNSA. The CDR3 has 14 residues. CDR3: CASRKGQSVDEQFF. DNA of the CDR3: TGTGCCAGCAGAAAGGGACAAAGCGTGGATGAGCAGTTCTTC.

The V and J genes are TRBV7-8 and TRBJ2-1; D gene uncertain. Germline V gene sequence: CDR1 SGHVS, CDR2 FQNEAQ. This CDR3 comprises 11 residues. V lost 5 bases and J lost 9, with 8 bases in between. The CDR3 DNA reads TGTGCCAGCAGCCTCCTGGGTGAGCAGTTCTTC. Protein sequence: CASSLLGEQFF.

This clonotype was detected a few times. The genes are TRBV20-1 and TRBJ2-3, with 8 bases fitting TRBD2. V was clipped by 4 bases and J by 1 base; unmatched bases: 4. From germline, CDR1 is DFQATT and CDR2 SNEGSKA (reference sequence). The CDR3 loop spans 14 amino acids. The CDR3 sequence: CSATPGLGTDTQYF. The CDR3 region has the DNA TGCAGTGCTACCCCGGGACTAGGCACAGATACGCAGTATTTT.

The chain employs TRBV19 and TRBJ1-3; no firm D call. Germline V gene data show CDR1 as LNHDA and CDR2 as SQIVND (reference sequence). V was shortened by 3 bases and J by 2 bases, with 11 bases between the two germline ends. This CDR3 is 15 amino acids long. The chain's CDR3 is CASSIYQSTGNTIYF. DNA for the CDR3: TGTGCCAGTAGTATTTATCAGTCAACTGGAAACACCATATATTTT.

This clonotype was picked up a small number of times. The CDR3 loop is CASSPDANYGYTF. The CDR3 DNA is TGTGCCAGCAGCCCGGACGCGAACTATGGCTACACCTTC. The chain couples TRBV7-9 to TRBJ1-2; D remains ambiguous. V shed 5 bases and J shed 2 bases, with 9 bases lying between them. This CDR3 is built from 13 residues. From germline, CDR1 is SEHNR and CDR2 FQNEAQ (reference sequence).

The CDR3 nucleotides read TGTGCCAGCAAGAGGCCATTCACCGGGGAGCTGTTTTTT. It specifies CASKRPFTGELFF. The chain employs TRBV6-2 or TRBV6-3 and TRBJ2-2, with D uncertain. V was trimmed by 7 bases and J by 4 bases, leaving 10 bases between them. Germline CDR1 reads MNHEY; CDR2 reads SVGEGT. The CDR3 is made up of 13 amino acids.

The chain is built from TRBV4-2 and TRBJ1-1; unclear D gene. This CDR3 is 15 amino acids long. From germline, CDR1 is LGHNA and CDR2 YNFKEQ. The V gene lost 0 bases and the J gene lost 5 bases, with 13 bases spanning the gap. In DNA form, the CDR3 reads TGTGCCAGCAGCCAAGATCCGTGGGGAGGTACTGAAGCTTTCTTT. Translating gives CASSQDPWGGTEAFF.

The chain combines TRBV14 with TRBJ2-1; the match to TRBD1 covers 8 bases. The CDR3 spans 15 residues. Germline V gene sequence: CDR1 SGHDN, CDR2 FVKESK. V lost 8 bases, J lost 6 bases, and 12 bases stayed unmatched. CDR3 coding DNA: TGTGCCAGCCAGCCTTGGACAGGGCTGATCAATGAGCAGTTCTTC. It translates to CASQPWTGLINEQFF.

The chain combines TRBV27 with TRBJ2-5; D is unresolved. Trimming left V 6 bases short and J 5 bases short, with 7 bases between. CDR1 and CDR2 from the germline V gene are MNHEY and SMNVEV (reference sequence). CDR3 size: 11 residues. This chain's CDR3 is CASRGKETQYF. The CDR3 DNA is TGTGCCAGCAGAGGAAAGGAGACCCAGTACTTC.

The rearrangement uses TRBV11-2 and TRBJ2-1, with a possible D match to TRBD1 (6 bases). The V gene's germline CDR1 is SGHAT and CDR2 FQNNGV. V lost 1 base and J 5 bases, leaving 12 bases between the germline ends. The CDR3 length is 15 residues. The CDR3 reads CASSLGIRTDNEQFF. As DNA, the CDR3 is TGTGCCAGCAGCTTAGGGATCAGGACAGACAATGAGCAGTTCTTC.

This chain joins TRBV7-2 and TRBJ2-3; D is possibly TRBD1 or TRBD2 (5 bases each). The CDR3 covers 12 residues. The germline V gene has CDR1 SGHTA and CDR2 FQGNSA. The ends were cut back, 1 base at V and 11 bases at J, with 10 bases in the middle. The CDR3 here is CASSLGGWEQYF. In DNA form, the CDR3 reads TGTGCCAGCAGCTTAGGGGGGTGGGAGCAGTATTTT.

The chain joins TRBV7-2 to TRBJ2-3, with 11 bases lining up with TRBD2. The CDR3 length is 13 residues. V was clipped by 10 bases and J by 3 bases; unmatched bases: 3. Germline-derived CDR1 and CDR2 are SGHTA and FQGNSA. Here the CDR3 DNA reads TGTGCCACGCTAGCGGGAGGAACAGATACGCAGTATTTT. It yields the protein CATLAGGTDTQYF. The full variable domain, rest sourced from reference TRBV7-2 and TRBJ2-3, is GAGVSQSPSNKVTEKGKDVELRCDPISGHTALYWYRQSLGQGLEFLIYFQGNSAPDKSGLPSDRFSAERTGGSVSTLTIQRTQQEDSAVYLCATLAGGTDTQYFGPGTRLTVL.